Listed here is a single TCR beta chain. TCRdb's table, derived via immunoSEQ multiplex PCR, lists solely in-frame clones and lacks some. This table holds about 140,000 clones, more than 80% found once. The data derive from a study of blood T cell repertoires in COVID-19. V shed 8 bases and J shed 0 bases, with 5 bases lying between them. From germline, CDR1 is LNHDA and CDR2 SQIVND (reference sequence). The CDR3 has 13 amino acids. Sequencing was carried out using peripheral blood. This TCR was recovered from a woman aged 55-69 years with active COVID-19. This chain uses TRBV19 with TRBJ2-6; D is undetermined. Here the CDR3 DNA reads TGTGCCAGTGCGATCTCTGGGGCCAACGTCCTGACTTTC. As protein: CASAISGANVLTF.